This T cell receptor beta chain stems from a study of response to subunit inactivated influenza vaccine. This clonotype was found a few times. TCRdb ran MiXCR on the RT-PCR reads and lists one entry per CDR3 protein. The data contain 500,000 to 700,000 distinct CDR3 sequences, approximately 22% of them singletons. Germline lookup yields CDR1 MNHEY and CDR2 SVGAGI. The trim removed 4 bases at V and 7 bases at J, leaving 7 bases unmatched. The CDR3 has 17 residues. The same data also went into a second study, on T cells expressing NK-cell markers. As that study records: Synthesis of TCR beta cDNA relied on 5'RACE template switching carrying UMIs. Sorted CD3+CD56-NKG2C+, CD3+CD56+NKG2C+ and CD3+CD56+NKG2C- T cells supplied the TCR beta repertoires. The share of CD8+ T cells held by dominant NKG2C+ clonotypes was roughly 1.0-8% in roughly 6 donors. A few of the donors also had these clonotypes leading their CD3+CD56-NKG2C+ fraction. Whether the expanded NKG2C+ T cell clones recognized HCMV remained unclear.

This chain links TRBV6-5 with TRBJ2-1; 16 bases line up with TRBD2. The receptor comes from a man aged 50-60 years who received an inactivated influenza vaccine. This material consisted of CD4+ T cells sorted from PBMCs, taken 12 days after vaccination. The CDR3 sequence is CASSLIGTSGRANEQFF. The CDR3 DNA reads TGTGCCAGCAGTTTGATCGGGACTAGCGGGAGGGCGAATGAGCAGTTCTTC.